The 16 T cell receptor beta chains listed next were all sequenced from one sample in a study of PD-L1 blockade in urothelial cancer. TCRdb keeps only in-frame clones here, not all; method: immunoSEQ multiplex PCR. The sample carries 35,000 to 55,000 clones, 81% recorded once. The material sequenced was PBMCs, taken around atezolizumab (anti-PD-L1) treatment. The origin of the receptors is a man between 65 and 85 years old with urothelial cancer.

This clone was counted between two and nine times. CDR3 sequence reads: CASSFQRNNEQFF. The CDR3 DNA follows: TGTGCCAGCAGCTTCCAGCGGAACAATGAGCAGTTCTTC. This chain links TRBV7-9 with TRBJ2-1, with a possible D match to TRBD2 (5 bases). V shed 3 bases and J shed 5 bases, with 8 bases lying between them. This CDR3 is built from 13 residues. Germline V lookup: CDR1 SEHNR, CDR2 FQNEAQ (reference sequence).

The J gene is TRBJ1-2, the V gene TRBV4-2; 7 bases are shared with TRBD1. Germline CDR1 is LGHNA and CDR2 is YNFKEQ. CDR3 length: 15 amino acids. Unmatched junction bases numbered 6, after V lost 0 bases and J lost 5 bases. The CDR3 spells CASSQEIGGGYGYTF. In nucleotides, the CDR3 is TGTGCCAGCAGCCAAGAAATAGGGGGCGGTTATGGCTACACCTTC.

The V gene is TRBV7-2, the J gene TRBJ2-5; a possible D gene is TRBD2 (5 bases). The length of the CDR3 is 15 residues. V gave up 7 bases and J gave up 5 bases, with 20 bases separating them. The V gene's germline CDR1 is SGHTA and CDR2 FQGNSA. The CDR3 here is CASTQVSGNGETQYF. The CDR3 DNA is TGTGCCAGCACCCAAGTATCGGGGAACGGCGAGACCCAGTACTTC.

This clone was seen only a few times. The chain recombines TRBV18 with TRBJ2-7; TRBD1 might be the D (6 bases). V lost 6 bases and J 6 bases, leaving 15 bases between the germline ends. The CDR3 is 13 amino acids. Germline V gene sequence: CDR1 KGHSH, CDR2 LQKENI. The chain's CDR3 is CASSPYGQPEQYF. CDR3 nucleotides: TGTGCCAGCTCCCCCTATGGACAGCCCGAGCAGTACTTC.

The chain joins TRBV11-1 to TRBJ1-1; a possible D gene is TRBD1 (5 bases). The CDR3 is made up of 14 amino acids. Trimming took off 8 bases at V and 6 bases at J, with 19 bases between the two ends. In germline, CDR1 is SGHAT, CDR2 FQDESV (reference sequence). The CDR3 sequence: CASSTRLMTAEAFF. The CDR3 coding sequence is TGTGCCAGCTCTACCAGACTGATGACAGCTGAAGCTTTCTTT.

The V call is TRBV28, the J call TRBJ2-1; D is unresolved. The length of the CDR3 is 14 residues. CDR1 is MDHEN, CDR2 SYDVKM, per germline. V was clipped by 8 bases and J by 2 bases, with 13 bases between them. The CDR3 loop reads CASALQPAYNEQFF. The DNA for the CDR3 is TGTGCCAGCGCTTTACAGCCGGCCTACAATGAGCAGTTCTTC. The whole variable domain, remainder taken from reference TRBV28 and TRBJ2-1, is DVKVTQSSRYLVKRTGEKVFLECVQDMDHENMFWYRQDPGLGLRLIYFSYDVKMKEKGDIPEGYSVSREKKERFSLILESASTNQTSMYLCASALQPAYNEQFFGPGTRLTVL.

The chain links TRBV6-1 to TRBJ2-1, with D maybe TRBD2 (6 bases). The CDR3 is 16 residues long. Germline assignment: CDR1 MNHNS and CDR2 SASEGT. V was clipped by 4 bases and J by 7 bases, with 20 bases between them. The DNA for the CDR3 is TGTGCCAGCAGTGGGACGCCAACGCGGGAAAGAAATGAGCAGTTCTTC. Its translation is CASSGTPTRERNEQFF.

This clone has just a few counts. The chain joins TRBV7-2 to TRBJ1-4, with a tentative D call TRBD1 (5 bases). CDR3 length equals 14 residues. V was trimmed by 1 base and J by 6 bases, leaving 9 bases between them. The germline V gene encodes CDR1 SGHTA and CDR2 FQGNSA. The CDR3 nucleotides read TGTGCCAGCAGCTTAGGGGCACAGGATGAAAAACTGTTTTTT. This codes for CASSLGAQDEKLFF.

The V and J genes are TRBV7-3 and TRBJ2-5; the D gene is possibly TRBD1 (6 bases). Trimming stripped 1 base from V and 1 base from J, with 13 bases between. Germline V gives CDR1 SGHTA, CDR2 FQGTGA. The CDR3 length is 16 residues. Here the CDR3 DNA reads TGTGCCAGCAGCTTAATGGGGGCTCAGGGCCAAGAGACCCAGTACTTC. This codes for CASSLMGAQGQETQYF.

A single count supports this clone. The chain recombines TRBV27 with TRBJ2-5, with 10 bases lining up with TRBD2. The CDR3 extends over 15 amino acids. V shed 5 bases and J 5 bases; nucleotides not matched to a gene: 8. Germline assignment: CDR1 MNHEY and CDR2 SMNVEV (reference sequence). CDR3 sequence: CASSPLAGGAETQYF. CDR3 sequence (DNA): TGTGCCAGCAGTCCGTTAGCGGGGGGTGCGGAGACCCAGTACTTC.

Points on this clone: The junction shows a germline mismatch at one end, possibly a read error. This chain uses TRBV11-2 with TRBJ2-3; TRBD1 is a possible D gene (5 bases). Germline V gives CDR1 SGHAT, CDR2 FQNNGV. The CDR3 covers 13 residues. The CDR3 region is CVSSLGQGDTQYF. CDR3 DNA: TGTGTCAGCAGCTTAGGGCAGGGAGATACGCAGTATTTT.

This chain links TRBV4-1 with TRBJ2-5, with 7 nucleotides matching TRBD2. The trim removed 0 bases at V and 6 bases at J, leaving 13 bases unmatched. The germline gives CDR1 MGHRA, CDR2 YSYEKL. CDR3 length equals 17 residues. The CDR3 DNA reads as TGCGCCAGCAGCCAAGATTCCTCGAACTACGGGGGGAAGACCCAGTACTTC. Its protein product is CASSQDSSNYGGKTQYF.

The chain couples TRBV27 to TRBJ2-2; 10 positions match TRBD2. CDR3 length: 16 amino acids. Germline V gene sequence: CDR1 MNHEY, CDR2 SMNVEV (reference sequence). With V trimmed by 4 bases and J by 7 bases, 9 bases remained unmatched. The CDR3 spells CASSSAAGGPVGELFF. CDR3 DNA: TGTGCCAGCAGTTCAGCAGCGGGAGGGCCAGTCGGGGAGCTGTTTTTT.

V and J are TRBV4-3 and TRBJ1-1; possible D gene TRBD1, 5 bases. The V gene's germline CDR1 is LGHNA and CDR2 YSLEER. CDR3 length: 12 amino acids. Trimming pared 0 bases from V and 9 bases from J, leaving 8 bases between. CDR3 in amino acids: CASSQDGGKAFF. Written as DNA, the CDR3 is TGCGCCAGCAGCCAAGACGGGGGTAAAGCTTTCTTT.

V and J are TRBV4-1 and TRBJ1-5; unclear D gene. The V and J ends lost 1 base and 0 bases respectively, with 13 bases between them. This CDR3 region has 17 residues. CDR1 is MGHRA, CDR2 YSYEKL, per germline. In DNA form, the CDR3 reads TGCGCCAGCAGCCAAGTAGTGGCGGCTAATAGCAATCAGCCCCAGCATTTT. Encoded protein: CASSQVVAANSNQPQHF.

V and J are TRBV15 and TRBJ1-5, with unresolved D. Looked up from germline, CDR1 is LNHNV and CDR2 is YYDKDF (reference sequence). V lost 0 bases and J lost 7, with 16 bases in between. The CDR3 runs to 16 residues. The CDR3 nucleotides are TGTGCCACCAGCAGAGATCATGAAACTCCGAGCCAGCCCCAGCATTTT. This translates into CATSRDHETPSQPQHF. The full variable domain, rest sourced from reference TRBV15 and TRBJ1-5, is DAMVIQNPRYQVTQFGKPVTLSCSQTLNHNVMYWYQQKSSQAPKLLFHYYDKDFNNEADTPDNFQSRRPNTSFCFLDIRSPGLGDTAMYLCATSRDHETPSQPQHFGDGTRLSIL.